These T cell receptor beta chains were read from a single sample in a study of blood T cell repertoires in COVID-19. The repertoire was sequenced with immunoSEQ multiplex PCR; TCRdb's copy has only in-frame clones and lacks some. The sample carries over 200,000 clones, about 90% recorded once. The sample taken for sequencing was peripheral blood. The receptors were sampled from a man in his forties with active or convalescent COVID-19. Each CDR3 is given with its conserved first and last residue. D genes are given only for firm matches. A clone size is listed for some rows: how often the clone was seen (once, few, many), or a class if it is expanded.

>TRBV14|once|TRBJ2-7|-
TGTGCCAGCAGCCAACCCGGCAGGGTGTACGAGCAGTACTTC
CASSQPGRVYEQYF
>TRBV7-2|few|TRBJ2-2|TRBD2
TGTGCCAGCAGCTTCGGGACTACTCCAACCGGGGAGCTGTTTTTT
CASSFGTTPTGELFF
>TRBV5-4|-|TRBJ2-2|TRBD2
TGTGCCAGCAGCCAGAGCGGGAGGGCCGGCACCGGGGAGCTGTTTTTT
CASSQSGRAGTGELFF
>TRBV18|-|TRBJ2-1|-
TGTGCCAGCTCACCACCCGCGAGAGGGATGGGGTCCTACAATGAGCAGTTCTTC
CASSPPARGMGSYNEQFF
>TRBV10-2|-|TRBJ2-7|TRBD1
TGCGCCAGCAGTGATGGCAGGGGGCCCTACGAGCAGTACTTC
CASSDGRGPYEQYF
>TRBV28|-|TRBJ1-2|-
TGTGCCAGCAGCGCTCCAGGGGTTGGAAACTATGGCTACACCTTC
CASSAPGVGNYGYTF
>TRBV2|once|TRBJ2-1|-
TGTGCCAGCAAAAGTCGGGGGGGCGGACAGGTCTACAATGAGCAGTTCTTC
CASKSRGGGQVYNEQFF
>TRBV28|-|TRBJ2-7|TRBD2
TGTGCCAGCAGTGCAACCGGGACTAGCGGGGGTACCTACGAGCAGTACTTC
CASSATGTSGGTYEQYF
>TRBV27|-|TRBJ2-3|TRBD2
TGTGCCAGCAGTTCCTTAGCGGGAGGGCCCGATACGCAGTATTTT
CASSSLAGGPDTQYF
>TRBV9|-|TRBJ1-5|TRBD1
TGTGCCAGCAGCCCCGGGACAGTGAGCAATCAGCCCCAGCATTTT
CASSPGTVSNQPQHF
>TRBV2|-|TRBJ2-3|TRBD2
TGTGCCAGCAGTGAGGGGCGGGGGGGCTCGAATACGCAGTATTTT
CASSEGRGGSNTQYF
>TRBV7-3|once|TRBJ2-1|-
TGTGCCAGCAGCTTAACGGGGACTCTGTTCTTC
CASSLTGTLFF
>TRBV23-1|once|TRBJ1-3|-
TGCGCCAGCTTGAACTCCCGCGGGCGGAAATACACCATATATTTT
CASLNSRGRKYTIYF
>TRBV28|-|TRBJ1-5|TRBD1
TGTGCCAGCAGTTTCTTAATTCCCGGGACAGATAGCAATCAGCCCCAGCATTTT
CASSFLIPGTDSNQPQHF
>TRBV29-1|-|TRBJ2-7|-
TGCAGCGTTGGAGCGTCAGGGACCTACGAGCAGTACTTC
CSVGASGTYEQYF
>TRBV18|-|TRBJ1-3|TRBD1
TGTGCCAGCTCCGGACAGGGCTACTCTGGAAACACCATATATTTT
CASSGQGYSGNTIYF
>TRBV24-1|-|TRBJ2-1|-
TGTGCCACCAGTGATATTGGGCCAGAGCAGTTCTTC
CATSDIGPEQFF
>TRBV6-5|-|TRBJ2-3|-
TGTGCCAGCAGACCCACAGCAAGCACAGATACGCAGTATTTT
CASRPTASTDTQYF
>TRBV9|-|TRBJ1-3|-
TGTGCCAGCAGCCCACCTATTCGAGATGCAAACACCATATATTTT
CASSPPIRDANTIYF
>TRBV19|-|TRBJ1-2|-
TGTGCCAGTAGTATTCTTCCTCCTTCCGGCTACACCTTC
CASSILPPSGYTF
>TRBV28|-|TRBJ1-1|-
TGTGCCACCCTACTGACAGGCTTGAACACTGAAGCTTTCTTT
CATLLTGLNTEAFF
>TRBV5-1|-|TRBJ2-1|-
TGCGCCAGCCGCATCGGGCCGAGGGGGGGCCAGGGAAATGAGCAGTTCTTC
CASRIGPRGGQGNEQFF
>TRBV19|-|TRBJ1-2|TRBD1
TGTGCCAGTAGGGACAGGGGATTCAATGGCTACACCTTC
CASRDRGFNGYTF
>TRBV2|-|TRBJ1-2|TRBD1
TGTGCCAGCAGTGTTAACAGGGGGGACTATGGCTACACCTTC
CASSVNRGDYGYTF
>TRBV30|-|TRBJ1-5|TRBD1
TGTGCCTGGAGTATGGACAGGGGAGGGAATCAGCCCCAGCATTTT
CAWSMDRGGNQPQHF
>TRBV4-1|-|TRBJ2-2|-
TGCGCCAGCAGCCAAGGCACAGGCGAGAACACCGGGGAGCTGTTTTTT
CASSQGTGENTGELFF
>TRBV3-1/TRBV3-2|-|TRBJ2-1|-
TGTGCCAGCAGCCCCCAGGAAAATGAGCAGTTCTTC
CASSPQENEQFF
>TRBV5-4|-|TRBJ1-3|TRBD1
TGTGCCAGCAGCTCCAGGGACAGCCTTGGAGGAAACACCATATATTTT
CASSSRDSLGGNTIYF
>TRBV19|-|TRBJ2-5|TRBD2
TGTGCCAGTAGTATAGGGGGGGGTAGGATAGAGACCCAGTACTTC
CASSIGGGRIETQYF
>TRBV6-5|-|TRBJ2-3|-
TGTGCCAGCGGAATAGCATTGAGCACAGATACGCAGTATTTT
CASGIALSTDTQYF
>TRBV19|-|TRBJ2-7|-
TGTGCCAGTAGTATCGGAGGCTCGAACACCGCCTACGAGCAGTACTTC
CASSIGGSNTAYEQYF
>TRBV28|few|TRBJ1-5|-
TGTGCCAGCAGTGAGGGTACTCAGCCCCAGCATTTT
CASSEGTQPQHF
>TRBV6-5|-|TRBJ1-6|-
TGTGCCAGCAGTTACGACGGGGGCTCCTATAATTCACCCCTCCACTTT
CASSYDGGSYNSPLHF
>TRBV18|once|TRBJ2-3|-
TGTGCCAGCTCACCAAGGGGTCGGGGCACAGATACGCAGTATTTT
CASSPRGRGTDTQYF
>TRBV24-1|-|TRBJ1-6|-
TGTGCCACCAGTGACGCGGATTCAAGCTCCTATAATTCACCCCTCCACTTT
CATSDADSSSYNSPLHF
>TRBV4-1|-|TRBJ2-1|TRBD2
TGCGCCAGCAGCCAACCAGGGGTAGCGGGGGACAATGAGCAGTTCTTC
CASSQPGVAGDNEQFF
>TRBV5-1|few|TRBJ1-1|TRBD1
TGCGCCAGCAGCTCAGCAAAAAAGGGACAGGCAAACACTGAAGCTTTCTTT
CASSSAKKGQANTEAFF
>TRBV9|-|TRBJ1-1|-
TGTGCCAGCAGCGTAGGTGGCAGGATCACTGAAGCTTTCTTT
CASSVGGRITEAFF
>TRBV5-8|-|TRBJ1-2|TRBD1
TGTGCCAGCAGCTTGGGGAACAGGGGAGATGGCTACACCTTC
CASSLGNRGDGYTF
>TRBV27|-|TRBJ2-1|-
TGTGCCAGCAGTTTGAGTAGCAATGAGCAGTTCTTC
CASSLSSNEQFF
>TRBV29-1|-|TRBJ1-1|TRBD1
TGCAGCGTCCGGGACAGGGGACGGAACACTGAAGCTTTCTTT
CSVRDRGRNTEAFF
>TRBV18|-|TRBJ1-1|-
TGTGCCAGCTCACCCAAGCGAGGCGATGAAGCTTTCTTT
CASSPKRGDEAFF
>TRBV28|-|TRBJ1-4|TRBD1
TGTGCCAGCAGTATCCCACAGGGGTCCCTTCTGTTTTTT
CASSIPQGSLLFF
>TRBV7-2|-|TRBJ1-6|-
TGTGCCAGCAGCCTTTGGAGGCAAGTGGGGTCACCCCTCCACTTT
CASSLWRQVGSPLHF
>TRBV27|-|TRBJ1-2|-
TGTGCCAGCAGGAAATACCCAGGGGATGGCTACACCTTC
CASRKYPGDGYTF
>TRBV28|-|TRBJ2-5|TRBD1
TGTGCCAGCAGTTCAGTCGGGACAGGGGACCCTGAAGAGACCCAGTACTTC
CASSSVGTGDPEETQYF
>TRBV7-9|once|TRBJ2-7|TRBD1
TGTGCCAGCAGCTCCTTCGACAGGGACCTCTCCTACGAGCAGTACTTC
CASSSFDRDLSYEQYF
>TRBV7-9|-|TRBJ1-5|-
TGTGCCAGCAGCCGAGAGGCGAATCAGCCCCAGCATTTT
CASSREANQPQHF
>TRBV28|-|TRBJ2-7|TRBD1
TGTGCCAGCACCGACCAGACAGGGGACGGCGAGCAGTACTTC
CASTDQTGDGEQYF
>TRBV7-3|-|TRBJ2-1|-
TGTGCCAGCAGCGGCAGCGGAGTAACCTTCAATGAGCAGTTCTTC
CASSGSGVTFNEQFF
>TRBV19|-|TRBJ2-7|TRBD2
TGTGCCAGTCGGGGGGGCGTTGAGTACGAGCAGTACTTC
CASRGGVEYEQYF
>TRBV3-1/TRBV3-2|-|TRBJ2-1|-
TGTGCCAGCAGCCAAGAAGAACGGTTACCGGGGCAGTTCTTC
CASSQEERLPGQFF
>TRBV4-1|-|TRBJ1-5|TRBD1
TGCGCCAGCAGCCTTACCCGACAGGGAACGGATCAGCCCCAGCATTTT
CASSLTRQGTDQPQHF